This T cell receptor (beta chain) was captured in a study of CXCR3-negative and CXCR3-positive naive CD8 T cells (dated by TCRdb to the late 2010s). About the study as a whole: In total, some 150 million TRB reads were obtained, corresponding to roughly 1.5 +/- 0.3 million reads per library. The diversity and physicochemical repertoire analyses included some 11 donors pooled from two independent experiments. For the TRBV-TRBJ cluster analysis, the naive subsets came from 5 or 6 donors, while the memory cells came from 3 donors.

The germline V gene specifies MDHEN as CDR1 and SYDVKM as CDR2. Reading from cysteine to phenylalanine, the CDR3 counts 16 amino acids. No DNA is recorded. Sequenced on a NextSeq 550. The Human TCR Profiling Kit (MiLaboratory) was used to prepare UMI-labeled 5' RACE TRB cDNA libraries. cDNA synthesis used the entire amount of extracted RNA, and PCR amplification then used the entire amount of cDNA produced. Libraries were prepared in parallel with an identical number of PCR cycles. On the authors' methods: With a minimum of two reads required per UMI, MIGEC and MiXCR pulled out about 50,000 +/- 10,000 unique UMI-labeled TRB cDNA molecules from each library. On average, approximately 40,000 +/- 10,000 functional in-frame TRB CDR3 nucleotide clonotypes lacking stop codons were found per library. After downsampling to 5000 UMI-labeled TRB molecules per sample, diversity metrics such as normalized Shannon-Wiener and Chao1 were calculated in VDJtools. For the central five CDR3 residues, VDJtools calculated physicochemical properties weighted by clonotype size, namely interaction energy, strength, volume and Kidera factor 4. TCRdb reprocessed the reads and assigns one entry to each CDR3 protein sequence, leaving out DNA. TCRdb, not the authors, supplied the V and J calls. The table held for this sample gives tens of thousands of distinct CDR3 sequences. The ten largest clones add up to 0.5% to 0.6% of the sample.

About this clonotype itself: Its binding antigen is unknown.

General study outcomes and caveats: Both naive subsets had comparably high repertoire diversity, while memory CD8+ T cells had much lower repertoire diversity. TRB CDR3s from CXCR3-positive naive cells showed higher hydrophobicity (lower Kidera factor 4), lower energy, and higher strength and volume indices than CXCR3-negative naive cells. TRBV-TRBJ usage was similar between naive CXCR3-negative and CXCR3-positive cells from the same donor, while memory cells showed distinct patterns. Because CXCR3 expression was partially decreased after cryopreservation, freshly isolated PBMCs were used for most assays. Because surface CD5, which has been linked to self-reactivity in mice, was comparable between naive subsets, TCR interaction strength was also inferred from TRB CDR3 physicochemical properties.

For every CD8+ T cell subset, fewer than 350,000 cells were flow-sorted straight into RLT lysis buffer, and each subset was sorted in triplicate. To keep memory contaminants out, a stringent definition of naive CD8+ T cells was applied: CD45RO-CCR7+CD27+CD95-. Using standard density gradient centrifugation, peripheral blood mononuclear cells were isolated from buffy coats. A FACSAria III was used to flow-sort naive CD8+ T cells into CXCR3-negative and CXCR3-positive populations. Total RNA was extracted from sorted cells with an RNeasy Mini Kit. The material sequenced was naive CXCR3+ CD8+ T cells from blood. This sample's cell subset or site label indicates: CD45RO-CCR7+CD27+CD95- naive CD8+ T cells expressing CXCR3 (TNR3+). The V and J segments used are TRBV28 and TRBJ1-3. The receptor comes from a human donor in good health. Some clones in this sample may be carry-over from other donors' samples. The CDR3 is CASSLLAGGSGNTIYF.